The 31 T cell receptor beta chains given below trace back to one sample, sequenced in a study of regulatory T cells in long-lasting Graves disease. Sample time point: persistent/refractory GD, antithyroid drugs over 5 years with positive TRAb. With RNA extracted from PBMCs as input, the TCR library was made. Researchers made TCR beta libraries by using iRepertoire HTBI primers and running Arm-PCR on CDR3 regions. TCRdb called the multiplex PCR reads again in MiXCR, with one record for every CDR3 protein. The repertoire holds 400,000 to 500,000 distinct CDR3 sequences, with approximately 23% as singletons. This sample comprised peripheral blood mononuclear cells (PBMCs), obtained when the disease was refractory, from a patient treated with antithyroid drugs. The receptors originated from a female donor with Graves disease.

There are many counts of this clonotype. This sequence joins TRBV25-1 and TRBJ1-6; possibly TRBD1 for D (5 bases). CDR1 and CDR2 (germline): MGHDK, SYGVNS. This CDR3 has 17 residues. V gave up 2 bases and J gave up 2 bases, with 13 bases separating them. CDR3 sequence reads: CASSENAGVPYNSPLHF. The CDR3 nucleotides read TGTGCCAGCAGTGAAAACGCGGGGGTACCCTATAATTCACCCCTCCACTTT. Complete variable domain (other parts from reference TRBV25-1 and TRBJ1-6): EADIYQTPRYLVIGTGKKITLECSQTMGHDKMYWYQQDPGMELHLIHYSYGVNSTEKGDLSSESTVSRIRTEHFPLTLESARPSHTSQYLCASSENAGVPYNSPLHFGNGTRLTVT.

This clonotype was observed a few times. The CDR3 bases are TGTGCCAGCGGGGACAGGGGGCACACTGAAGCTTTCTTT. Its protein product is CASGDRGHTEAFF. The V gene is TRBV28, the J gene TRBJ1-1, with 12 bases lining up with TRBD1. Germline V lookup: CDR1 MDHEN, CDR2 SYDVKM. J gave up 3 bases and V 8 bases, and 1 base lay outside the gene matches. The CDR3 is made up of 13 amino acids.

This chain connects TRBV5-1 to TRBJ1-1, with D possibly TRBD1 on 6 matching bases. Trimming took 0 bases from V and 10 from J, leaving 22 bases between them. The germline V gene has CDR1 SGHRS and CDR2 YFSETQ. This CDR3 comprises 16 residues. CDR3 amino acids: CASSLDSRGRRVGAFF. For the CDR3, the DNA is TGCGCCAGCAGCTTGGACTCTCGGGGGCGCCGCGTCGGAGCTTTCTTT.

This clonotype was detected many times. V is TRBV7-2 and J is TRBJ2-5, with D possibly being TRBD2 (6 bases). V was trimmed by 5 bases and J by 5 bases, leaving 15 bases between them. Per germline, CDR1 SGHTA and CDR2 FQGNSA. The CDR3 sequence is 14 residues long. CDR3 sequence reads: CASSLKGGAETQYF. The CDR3 DNA reads TGTGCCAGCAGCCTTAAAGGAGGGGCGGAGACCCAGTACTTC.

The table lists this clonotype with many counts. V is TRBV27 and J is TRBJ1-5, with D unclear. The CDR3 extends over 14 amino acids. Germline-derived CDR1 and CDR2 are MNHEY and SMNVEV (reference sequence). V dropped 1 base and J dropped 2 bases, with 6 bases sitting between them. The CDR3 loop reads CASSLFSGNQPQHF. In DNA, the CDR3 is TGTGCCAGCAGTTTATTCAGCGGCAATCAGCCCCAGCATTTT.

At least ten counts were recorded for this clonotype. The chain carries TRBV28 and TRBJ1-1; D not certain. The V gene lost 4 bases and the J gene lost 4 bases, with 10 bases spanning the gap. Per the germline V gene, CDR1 is MDHEN and CDR2 is SYDVKM. The CDR3 totals 13 residues. CDR3 bases: TGTGCCAGCAGTTCAGTTAGGGCCACTGAAGCTTTCTTT. The encoded protein is CASSSVRATEAFF. The full variable domain, rest sourced from reference TRBV28 and TRBJ1-1, is DVKVTQSSRYLVKRTGEKVFLECVQDMDHENMFWYRQDPGLGLRLIYFSYDVKMKEKGDIPEGYSVSREKKERFSLILESASTNQTSMYLCASSSVRATEAFFGQGTRLTVV.

The rearrangement joins TRBV5-5 to TRBJ2-2, with 8 bases matching TRBD1. CDR3 length equals 15 residues. CDR1 is SGHKS, CDR2 YYEKEE, per germline (reference sequence). The J segment lost 5 bases and the V segment lost 7 bases, leaving 10 bases of the junction unmatched. CDR3 bases: TGTGCCAGCGGGTACAGGGGGTCGGAAACCGGGGAGCTGTTTTTT. Encoded protein: CASGYRGSETGELFF. The full variable domain, completed using reference TRBV5-5 and TRBJ2-2, is DAGVTQSPTHLIKTRGQQVTLRCSPISGHKSVSWYQQVLGQGPQFIFQYYEKEERGRGNFPDRFSARQFPNYSSELNVNALLLGDSALYLCASGYRGSETGELFFGEGSRLTVL.

The chain links TRBV20-1 to TRBJ1-2; D call uncertain. The CDR3 is 16 amino acids. Trimming took 4 bases from V and 8 from J, leaving 26 bases between them. Germline CDR1 reads DFQATT; CDR2 reads SNEGSKA (reference sequence). In DNA form, the CDR3 reads TGCAGTGCTATCTCTGGTTCGGGAGCCCTAACTCGGGGCTACACCTTC. As protein: CSAISGSGALTRGYTF.

The sample holds many counts of this clonotype. The chain combines TRBV28 with TRBJ2-7; 11 bases are a match to TRBD2. With V trimmed by 0 bases and J by 7 bases, 11 bases remained unmatched. The germline V gene has CDR1 MDHEN and CDR2 SYDVKM. The CDR3 sequence is 17 residues long. CDR3 DNA: TGTGCCAGCAGTTTATGGGAAACGCTAGCGGGAGGAGAAGAGCAGTACTTC. Amino acid sequence: CASSLWETLAGGEEQYF. Combining the CDR3 with reference TRBV28 and TRBJ2-7 gives the whole variable domain DVKVTQSSRYLVKRTGEKVFLECVQDMDHENMFWYRQDPGLGLRLIYFSYDVKMKEKGDIPEGYSVSREKKERFSLILESASTNQTSMYLCASSLWETLAGGEEQYFGPGTRLTVT.

The chain recombines TRBV7-9 with TRBJ2-3; D unresolved. There are 15 residues in the CDR3. Germline V gene lookup returns CDR1 SEHNR and CDR2 FQNEAQ (reference sequence). Deletions cut 5 bases from V and 1 base from J, with 13 bases between. CDR3 residues: CASSPRVERTDTQYF. CDR3 sequence (DNA): TGTGCCAGCAGCCCCAGAGTCGAACGCACAGATACGCAGTATTTT.

This clonotype showed up just a few times. The chain carries TRBV7-9 and TRBJ2-3, with TRBD2 matching over 7 bases. The V gene's germline CDR1 is SEHNR and CDR2 FQNEAQ (reference sequence). Trimming cost V 7 bases and J 3 bases; bases outside gene matches: 4. This CDR3 contains 13 residues. The CDR3 region has the DNA TGTGCCAGCACGTTCGGGGGGACAGATACGCAGTATTTT. Its translation is CASTFGGTDTQYF.

At least ten counts were recorded for this clonotype. The CDR3 loop is CSARHRDYGYTF. The CDR3 nucleotides are TGCAGTGCTAGGCACCGGGACTATGGCTACACCTTC. V usage is TRBV20-1 and J usage is TRBJ1-2; D is uncertain. The V end was cut by 3 bases, the J end by 3 bases, with 8 bases between. There are 12 residues in the CDR3. Germline V gene data show CDR1 as DFQATT and CDR2 as SNEGSKA (reference sequence).

The chain recombines TRBV7-9 with TRBJ1-1; D unclear. This CDR3 has 14 amino acids. CDR1 and CDR2 from the germline V gene are SEHNR and FQNEAQ (reference sequence). V gave up 0 bases and J gave up 8 bases, with 13 bases separating them. The CDR3 nucleotides are TGTGCCAGCAGCTTAGCGTATGGCAGGAGGGAAGCTTTCTTT. It specifies CASSLAYGRREAFF.

This clonotype was seen just once. The gene calls are TRBV4-1 and TRBJ2-7, with D uncertain. The germline V gene has CDR1 MGHRA and CDR2 YSYEKL. Trimming shortened V by 3 bases and J by 2 bases, and 11 bases separated the two germline ends. CDR3 size: 14 residues. The CDR3 loop reads CASSQTRTPYEQYF. CDR3 nucleotides: TGCGCCAGCAGCCAGACACGGACCCCCTACGAGCAGTACTTC.

V is TRBV6-1 and J is TRBJ2-1; no clear D. CDR3 size: 13 residues. V lost 2 bases, J lost 4 bases, and 6 bases lay in between. CDR1 is MNHNS and CDR2 is SASEGT in the germline V gene. CDR3 region: CASSESQYNEQFF. CDR3 DNA sequence: TGTGCCAGCAGTGAATCTCAATACAATGAGCAGTTCTTC.

Ten or more counts support this clonotype. The V gene is TRBV7-2, the J gene TRBJ1-2; a possible D gene is TRBD1 (5 bases). The CDR3 loop spans 14 amino acids. The germline gives CDR1 SGHTA, CDR2 FQGNSA. Trimming shortened V by 4 bases and J by 4 bases, and 13 bases separated the two germline ends. The chain's CDR3 is CASSSSGGSYGYTF. The DNA for the CDR3 is TGTGCCAGCAGCTCATCTGGGGGTAGCTATGGCTACACCTTC.

There are many counts of this clonotype. This rearrangement joins TRBV7-6 to TRBJ2-7, with D unclear. V shed 7 bases and J shed 3 bases, with 16 bases lying between them. This CDR3 has 14 amino acids. Germline CDR1 reads SGHVS; CDR2 reads FNYEAQ. CDR3 coding DNA: TGTGCCAGCACCCCCGGTCCAACGCACTACGAGCAGTACTTC. Translation gives CASTPGPTHYEQYF. Based on the CDR3 plus reference TRBV7-6 and TRBJ2-7, the full variable domain is GAGVSQSPRYKVTKRGQDVALRCDPISGHVSLYWYRQALGQGPEFLTYFNYEAQQDKSGLPNDRFSAERPEGSISTLTIQRTEQRDSAMYRCASTPGPTHYEQYFGPGTRLTVT.

The V and J genes are TRBV12-5 and TRBJ2-7; 9 positions agree with TRBD1. CDR3 length: 14 residues. V was clipped by 7 bases and J by 4 bases; unmatched bases: 8. Germline V gene lookup returns CDR1 LGHNT and CDR2 FRNRAP. The CDR3 reads CASAWGTGTYEQYF. The CDR3 DNA sequence: TGTGCTAGTGCCTGGGGGACAGGGACGTACGAGCAGTACTTC.

This chain uses TRBV5-1 with TRBJ2-5; TRBD2 might be the D (5 bases). From germline, CDR1 is SGHRS and CDR2 YFSETQ. V dropped 1 base and J dropped 4 bases, with 14 bases sitting between them. The CDR3 runs to 15 residues. In DNA, the CDR3 is TGCGCCAGCAGCTTGCTTAGCGCGAGTCGAGAGACCCAGTACTTC. Translating it yields CASSLLSASRETQYF.

This clonotype has more than one count but fewer than ten. The chain employs TRBV10-3 and TRBJ2-4, with D perhaps TRBD2 (5 bases). Germline V gene lookup returns CDR1 ENHRY and CDR2 SYGVKD. CDR3 length: 14 residues. V lost 10 bases and J lost 0, with 13 bases in between. The CDR3 bases are TGTGCCACCAGACGGGATCCAGCCAAAAACATTCAGTACTTC. Its translation is CATRRDPAKNIQYF.

The sample holds many counts of this clonotype. The chain employs TRBV6-1 and TRBJ2-7, with TRBD1 identical over 7 bases. The trim removed 6 bases at V and 5 bases at J, leaving 13 bases unmatched. Germline V gene sequence: CDR1 MNHNS, CDR2 SASEGT. This CDR3 contains 15 residues. DNA of the CDR3: TGTGCCAGCAGACCCTCATTCGACAGGGCCCACGAGCAGTACTTC. Translation: CASRPSFDRAHEQYF.

Remarks on this clonotype: The junction does not match germline at one end; this may be a read error. The chain couples TRBV15 to TRBJ2-1; 15 nucleotides line up with TRBD2. Looked up from germline, CDR1 is LNHNV and CDR2 is YYDKDF (reference sequence). CDR3 size: 15 residues. DNA for the CDR3: TGCGCCACCAGCAGAGGGACTAGCGGGAGGCCTGAGCAGTTCTTC. Translation gives CATSRGTSGRPEQFF.

This clonotype was counted only a few times. Given a much more abundant clone one base away, this may be a read error. The V gene is TRBV28, the J gene TRBJ2-7; 12 positions match TRBD1. Germline CDR1 MDHEN, CDR2 SYDVKM. The CDR3 loop spans 16 amino acids. CDR3 sequence: CSSSSNAGTGGGEQYF. The CDR3 coding sequence is TGTTCCAGCAGTTCCAACGCCGGGACAGGGGGCGGCGAGCAGTACTTC.

This clonotype was counted between two and nine times. V and J are TRBV20-1 and TRBJ2-5; 14 bases map to TRBD2. There are 15 residues in the CDR3. The V and J ends lost 4 bases and 2 bases, in that order; junction bases with no gene match: 3. Germline values: CDR1 DFQATT, CDR2 SNEGSKA (reference sequence). Written as DNA, the CDR3 is TGCAGTGCTACCCGGACTAGCGGGGGGCAAGAGACCCAGTACTTC. Translation gives CSATRTSGGQETQYF.

The V gene is TRBV5-1, the J gene TRBJ2-6; no firm D call. V shed 5 bases and J shed 0 bases, with 12 bases lying between them. This CDR3 is 16 amino acids long. Germline V CDR1 and CDR2: SGHRS, YFSETQ. The CDR3 nucleotides read TGCGCCAGCAGTGGCGCCCTGGGCTCTGGGGCCAACGTCCTGACTTTC. This gives the protein CASSGALGSGANVLTF.

With respect to this clonotype: Given a much more abundant clone one base away, this may be a read error. The chain carries TRBV20-1 and TRBJ2-7, with a possible D match to TRBD2 (6 bases). CDR1 is DFQATT, CDR2 SNEGSKA, per germline (reference sequence). With 5 bases removed from V and 3 bases from J, the gap between germline ends came to 17 bases. The CDR3 loop spans 14 amino acids. The CDR3 DNA follows: TGCAGTGCTGCGACGGTGACTAGGGTCTACGAGCAGTACTTC. It encodes CSAATVTRVYEQYF.

This clonotype was seen at least ten times. The chain combines TRBV6-1 with TRBJ1-4, with 8 nucleotides matching TRBD1. The V gene end was trimmed by 6 bases and the J gene end by 0 bases; junction bases not matched to a gene: 12. The CDR3 has 18 residues. Germline assignment: CDR1 MNHNS and CDR2 SASEGT. As DNA, the CDR3 is TGTGCCAGCAGACTTGACAGGGGTCGGGGTGCAACTAATGAAAAACTGTTTTTT. Amino acids: CASRLDRGRGATNEKLFF.

A remark on this clonotype: A much larger clone lies one base from this, so it may be a read error. The chain uses TRBV20-1 and TRBJ1-4; the D is unclear. Per germline, CDR1 DFQATT and CDR2 SNEGSKA (reference sequence). The CDR3 is 14 residues long. The CDR3 protein is CSARSLATNEKLLF. CDR3 DNA: TGCAGTGCTAGGTCTCTTGCAACTAATGAAAAACTGCTTTTT.

This clonotype was seen only a few times. The chain joins TRBV30 to TRBJ1-5; no clear D gene. The CDR3 runs 12 residues. Trimming removed 2 bases at V and 9 bases at J, with 11 bases between. The germline V gene has CDR1 GTSNPN and CDR2 SVGIG (reference sequence). This chain's CDR3 is CAWSLVKGPQHF. CDR3 nucleotides: TGTGCCTGGAGTCTAGTAAAAGGGCCCCAGCATTTT. Combining the CDR3 with reference TRBV30 and TRBJ1-5 gives the whole variable domain SQTIHQWPATLVQPVGSPLSLECTVEGTSNPNLYWYRQAAGRGLQLLFYSVGIGQISSEVPQNLSASRPQDRQFILSSKKLLLSDSGFYLCAWSLVKGPQHFGDGTRLSIL.

This rearrangement joins TRBV30 to TRBJ1-5, with D unclear. CDR3 length equals 12 residues. Trimming pared 2 bases from V and 6 bases from J, leaving 8 bases between. CDR1 is GTSNPN and CDR2 is SVGIG in the germline V gene (reference sequence). The CDR3 region is CAWSLTGQPQHF. The DNA for the CDR3 is TGTGCCTGGAGTTTGACTGGTCAGCCCCAGCATTTT.

The table lists this clonotype with many counts. The chain links TRBV27 to TRBJ2-2; tentative D call: TRBD1 (6 bases). The CDR3 is 13 amino acids. The germline gives CDR1 MNHEY, CDR2 SMNVEV (reference sequence). Trimming stripped 10 bases from V and 3 bases from J, with 12 bases between. CDR3 DNA sequence: TGTGCCACGAGGGGGTACCACACCGGGGAGCTGTTTTTT. Protein product: CATRGYHTGELFF.